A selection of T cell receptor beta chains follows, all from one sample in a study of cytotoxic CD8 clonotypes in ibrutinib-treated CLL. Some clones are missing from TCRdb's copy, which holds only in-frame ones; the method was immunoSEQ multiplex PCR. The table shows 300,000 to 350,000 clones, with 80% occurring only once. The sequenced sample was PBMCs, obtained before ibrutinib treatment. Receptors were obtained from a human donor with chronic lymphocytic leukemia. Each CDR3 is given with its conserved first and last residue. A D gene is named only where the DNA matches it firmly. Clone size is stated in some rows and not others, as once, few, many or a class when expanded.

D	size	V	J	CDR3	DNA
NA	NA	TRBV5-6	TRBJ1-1	CASSLAPGRGSTEAFF	TGTGCCAGCAGCTTGGCGCCAGGGAGGGGAAGCACTGAAGCTTTCTTT
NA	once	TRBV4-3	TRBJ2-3	CASSQMTGTDTQYF	TGCGCCAGCAGCCAAATGACAGGTACAGATACGCAGTATTTT
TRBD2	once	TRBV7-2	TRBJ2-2	CASSFSGGTGELFF	TGTGCCAGCAGCTTTTCGGGAGGAACCGGGGAGCTGTTTTTT
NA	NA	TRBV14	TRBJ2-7	CASRDSEGLEQYF	TGTGCCAGCAGAGACTCGGAGGGGCTCGAGCAGTACTTC
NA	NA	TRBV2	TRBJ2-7	CASSEGQGQFSYEQYF	TGTGCCAGCAGTGAAGGTCAGGGGCAGTTTTCCTACGAGCAGTACTTC
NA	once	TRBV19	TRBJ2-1	CATHLEGRGYNEQFF	TGTGCCACCCACTTGGAAGGGAGAGGATACAATGAGCAGTTCTTC
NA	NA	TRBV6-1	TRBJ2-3	CASSEVGTATSTDTQYF	TGTGCCAGCAGTGAAGTTGGGACGGCGACTAGCACAGATACGCAGTATTTT
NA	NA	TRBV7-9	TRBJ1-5	CASSPGIQPQHF	TGTGCCAGCAGCCCAGGGATTCAGCCCCAGCATTTT
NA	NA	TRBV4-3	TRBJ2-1	CASSQAPPGRYWNEQFF	TGCGCCAGCAGCCAAGCCCCACCCGGAAGGTACTGGAATGAGCAGTTCTTC
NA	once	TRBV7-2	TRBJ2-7	CASSSAALGSNEQYF	TGTGCCAGCAGCTCGGCTGCACTCGGGAGTAATGAGCAGTACTTC
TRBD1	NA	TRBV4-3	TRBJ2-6	CASSQGQGAGANVLTF	TGCGCCAGCAGCCAGGGACAGGGGGCTGGGGCCAACGTCCTGACTTTC
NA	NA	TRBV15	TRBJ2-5	CATSRVGHLETQYF	TGTGCCACCAGCAGAGTCGGACATTTAGAGACCCAGTACTTC
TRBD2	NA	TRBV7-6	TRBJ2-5	CASSFGGGSEETQYF	TGTGCCAGCAGCTTCGGTGGCGGGAGTGAAGAGACCCAGTACTTC
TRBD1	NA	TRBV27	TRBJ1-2	CASRLPPGQGAEGYTF	TGTGCCAGCAGGCTCCCGCCGGGACAGGGGGCGGAAGGCTACACCTTC
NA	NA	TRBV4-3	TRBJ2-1	CASSQTGLSYNEQFF	TGCGCCAGCAGCCAAACGGGACTCTCCTACAATGAGCAGTTCTTC
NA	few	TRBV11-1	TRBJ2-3	CASSSRYTQYF	TGTGCCAGCAGCTCGCGATATACGCAGTATTTT
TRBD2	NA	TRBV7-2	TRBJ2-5	CASSPRLAGVGETQYF	TGTGCCAGCAGCCCAAGACTAGCGGGAGTGGGGGAGACCCAGTACTTC
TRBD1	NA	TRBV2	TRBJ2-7	CASSDQGVGYEQYF	TGTGCCAGCAGTGATCAGGGGGTTGGTTACGAGCAGTACTTC
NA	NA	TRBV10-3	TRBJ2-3	CAISESSRGSTDTQYF	TGTGCCATCAGTGAGAGTAGTCGAGGTAGCACAGATACGCAGTATTTT
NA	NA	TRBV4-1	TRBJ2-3	CASSPGQGSDTQYF	TGCGCCAGCAGCCCGGGCCAGGGATCAGATACGCAGTATTTT
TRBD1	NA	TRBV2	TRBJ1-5	CASSWDRDSPHSNQPQHF	TGTGCCAGCAGTTGGGACAGAGATTCTCCCCATAGCAATCAGCCCCAGCATTTT
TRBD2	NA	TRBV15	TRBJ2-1	CATSREAGRLYNEQFF	TGTGCCACCAGCAGAGAAGCGGGAAGACTCTACAATGAGCAGTTCTTC
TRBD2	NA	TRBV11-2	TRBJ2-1	CASSPRTSGWNEQFF	TGTGCCAGCAGCCCCAGGACTAGCGGATGGAATGAGCAGTTCTTC
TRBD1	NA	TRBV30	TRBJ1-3	CAWSVGQGSGNTIYF	TGTGCCTGGAGCGTGGGACAGGGCTCTGGAAACACCATATATTTT
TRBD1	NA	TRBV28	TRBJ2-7	CASSVTGDRSSYEQYF	TGTGCCAGCAGTGTTACAGGGGATAGAAGCTCCTACGAGCAGTACTTC
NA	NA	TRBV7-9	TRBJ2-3	CASSSLGSSTDTQYF	TGTGCCAGCAGCTCATTAGGGAGTAGCACAGATACGCAGTATTTT
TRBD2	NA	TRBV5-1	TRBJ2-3	CASSTGTSGRGTQYF	TGCGCCAGCAGCACCGGGACTAGCGGAAGGGGTACGCAGTATTTT
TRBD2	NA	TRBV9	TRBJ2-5	CASSVLAGLLETQYF	TGTGCCAGCAGCGTACTAGCGGGATTATTAGAGACCCAGTACTTC
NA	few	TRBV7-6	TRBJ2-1	CASSLDGAHNEQFF	TGTGCCAGCAGCTTAGATGGCGCACACAATGAGCAGTTCTTC
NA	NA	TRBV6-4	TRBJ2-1	CASSQNPLSTDEQFF	TGTGCCAGCAGTCAAAACCCCCTCTCGACGGATGAGCAGTTCTTC
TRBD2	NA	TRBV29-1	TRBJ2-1	CSAARLGLAGDEQFF	TGCAGCGCCGCGAGACTAGGACTAGCGGGAGACGAGCAGTTCTTC
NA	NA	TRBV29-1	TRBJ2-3	CSVDQGGSTDTQYF	TGCAGCGTTGATCAGGGAGGCAGCACAGATACGCAGTATTTT
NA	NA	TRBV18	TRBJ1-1	CASSPRVNTEAFF	TGTGCCAGCTCACCCCGAGTGAACACTGAAGCTTTCTTT
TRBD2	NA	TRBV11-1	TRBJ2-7	CASSLSWREYSYEQYF	TGTGCCAGCAGCTTATCGTGGCGGGAGTACTCCTACGAGCAGTACTTC
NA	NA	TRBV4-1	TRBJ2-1	CASSLLTGNEQFF	TGCGCCAGCAGCCTCCTAACGGGCAATGAGCAGTTCTTC
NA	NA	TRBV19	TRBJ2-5	CASRSRDHQETQYF	TGTGCCAGTCGGAGTCGAGACCACCAAGAGACCCAGTACTTC
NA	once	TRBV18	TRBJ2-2	CASSVNSGELFF	TGTGCCAGCTCCGTTAACTCCGGGGAGCTGTTTTTT
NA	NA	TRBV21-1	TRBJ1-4	CASSLPGAGTRTNEKLFF	TGTGCCAGCAGCCTTCCGGGCGCGGGGACTCGGACTAATGAAAAACTGTTTTTT
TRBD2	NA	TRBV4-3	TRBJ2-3	CASSPLEASGSPDTQYF	TGCGCCAGCAGCCCCCTAGAGGCTAGCGGGAGCCCAGATACGCAGTATTTT
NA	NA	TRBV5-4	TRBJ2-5	CASSSQGSWETQYF	TGTGCCAGCAGCTCCCAGGGTAGTTGGGAGACCCAGTACTTC
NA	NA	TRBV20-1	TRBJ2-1	CSARENNEQFF	TGCAGTGCTAGAGAAAACAATGAGCAGTTCTTC
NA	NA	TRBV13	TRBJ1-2	CASSLRGLDYGYTF	TGTGCCAGCAGCTTAAGGGGTTTGGACTATGGCTACACCTTC
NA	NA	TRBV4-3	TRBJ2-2	CASRVNTGANTGELFF	TGCGCCAGCAGAGTTAACACCGGGGCTAACACCGGGGAGCTGTTTTTT
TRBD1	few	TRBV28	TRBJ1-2	CASSLFRGGEIYGYTF	TGTGCCAGCAGTTTATTCCGAGGGGGCGAAATCTATGGCTACACCTTC
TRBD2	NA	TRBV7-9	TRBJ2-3	CASSLSGRGSDTQYF	TGTGCCAGCAGCCTTAGCGGGAGAGGATCAGATACGCAGTATTTT
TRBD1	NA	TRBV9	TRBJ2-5	CASSVVDRVAETQYF	TGTGCCAGCAGCGTAGTGGACAGGGTGGCGGAGACCCAGTACTTC
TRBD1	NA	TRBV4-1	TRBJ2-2	CASSRTTGGYTGELFF	TGCGCCAGCAGCCGGACGACAGGGGGCTACACCGGGGAGCTGTTTTTT
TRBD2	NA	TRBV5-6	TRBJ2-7	CASSPFGLAGANFYYEQYF	TGTGCCAGCAGCCCTTTCGGACTAGCGGGAGCGAATTTCTACTACGAGCAGTACTTC
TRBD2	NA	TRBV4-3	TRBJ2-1	CASSYRTSGANEQFF	TGCGCCAGCAGCTACCGGACTAGCGGGGCCAATGAGCAGTTCTTC
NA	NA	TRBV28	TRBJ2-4	CASSATLAKNIQYF	TGTGCCAGCTCTGCAACCCTAGCCAAAAACATTCAGTACTTC
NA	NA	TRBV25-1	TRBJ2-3	CASSEYDSAEDTQYF	TGTGCCAGCAGTGAATATGACAGCGCGGAGGATACGCAGTATTTT
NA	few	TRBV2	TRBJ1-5	CASSETGTNQPQHF	TGTGCCAGCAGTGAGACTGGAACCAATCAGCCCCAGCATTTT
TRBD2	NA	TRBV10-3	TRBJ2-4	CAISESRTSGTIKNIQYF	TGTGCCATCAGTGAGTCCCGGACTAGCGGGACCATCAAAAACATTCAGTACTTC
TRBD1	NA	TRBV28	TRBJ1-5	CASRDRVTGGGQPQHF	TGTGCCAGCCGGGACAGGGTAACGGGGGGTGGTCAGCCCCAGCATTTT
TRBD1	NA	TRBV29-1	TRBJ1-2	CSVAQGRVGGYGYTF	TGCAGCGTTGCACAGGGGCGTGTTGGAGGCTATGGCTACACCTTC
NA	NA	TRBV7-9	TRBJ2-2	CASSYVSKSNTGELFF	TGTGCCAGCAGTTATGTCTCGAAGTCGAACACCGGGGAGCTGTTTTTT
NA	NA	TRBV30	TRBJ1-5	CAWGQQNQPQHF	TGTGCCTGGGGACAGCAGAATCAGCCCCAGCATTTT